The entry below gives a single T cell receptor beta chain sequence along with its context. Its antigen is not yet known. Base qualities are not provided; no much larger clone lies one nucleotide away. CDR1 and CDR2 are read off the germline V gene (reference sequence) as GTSNPN and SVGIG. The CDR3 goes from the cysteine to the phenylalanine over 13 residues. CDR3 DNA is the only sequence kept; it has 39 bases, read in frame from the first base. V and J are truncated by 4 bases and 7 bases respectively, leaving an intervening sequence of 11 bases. Using the deep immunoSEQ assay, TCR CDR3 regions were amplified from genomic DNA by multiplex PCR. Genomic DNA extracted from each cell subset was distributed evenly over all wells of several immunoSEQ 96-well plates, and each plate served as one replicate. For sorted subsets, each replicate PCR was loaded with 150 to 250 ng genomic DNA, equivalent to some 31,000 T cell genomes. The purified libraries were quantified using a Qubit 3.0 fluorometer, sized with a Bioanalyzer 2100, and then quantified again using the KAPA Library Quantification kit. Every immunoSEQ 96-well plate was sequenced on a dedicated single-read 150-cycle Illumina NextSeq 550 flow cell. As for the original processing: Because the immunoSEQ output held only junctional sequences and lacked quality scores, the filtering could not match the filtering applied to full-length reads. Sequences were annotated with PyIR, a Python wrapper for IgBLAST v1.9, using IMGT germline references to assign V/J genes and CDR3. Reads with weak V/J assignments (E-value above 1e-6), missing CDR3, stop codons, out-of-frame junctions, or ambiguous translated residues were removed. V3J clonotypes were defined by identical inferred V gene, J gene, and CDR3 amino acid sequence. To compute the percentage overlap between repertoires, the number of shared unique clonotypes was divided by the size of the smaller repertoire. Repertoire richness was assessed with RTK rarefaction, the Chao1 estimator, and Recon v2.1 estimates of unobserved clonotypes. Generation probabilities for all TCRbeta clonotypes obtained by the gDNA method from a few donors were computed using OLGA. The immuneACCESS repertoire file appears here via TCRdb, limited to in-frame rearrangements. These files lack a portion of the clones; in checked studies, under half of the deficit traces to unresolved V genes, and the cause of the others is not known. The V and J calls and clone size come from that table; D and trimming were worked out from the DNA. The sample includes roughly 2.4 million clones, with 90% to 97% observed a single time. Less than 0.15% of the sample is held by the ten biggest clonotypes.

These data are taken from a study of shared clonotypes between healthy human individuals (dated by TCRdb to about 2020). About the full investigation: Three men and two women, aged 18 to 49 years, made up the cohort. For each donor, CD4 naive and CD4 memory were each run on three plates, CD8 naive on two plates, and CD8 memory on one plate. Between about 0.8 and 9.5 billion PBMCs per donor were obtained by leukapheresis. To increase sequencing depth and limit assay-specific biases, different laboratories used diverse techniques to prepare libraries and sequence TCR repertoires. Blood TCR repertoires of about 5 healthy adults were deeply sequenced to estimate repertoire size and the extent of clonotype sharing between individuals. Broad study findings and their caveats: Pairwise subsampling indicated that sequencing depth was expected to affect the degree of clonotype sharing among donors. Only blood was sampled, and tissue TCR repertoires likely differ from those in blood. Across a handful of donors, approximately 4.9% of naive CD4, roughly 3.8% of naive CD8, under 2.5% of memory CD4, and about 0.44% of memory CD8 clonotypes were shared. Because the study included only a small number of donors, the genetic and exposure-history diversity represented was limited. Rarefaction of sorted-subset datasets indicated incomplete sequencing despite the large sequencing depth. Naive subsets generally had larger estimated clonotype richness than memory subsets did. Compared with non-shared clonotypes, the clonotypes found in all four sorted-subset donors had higher generation probabilities.

The donors were healthy, HIV-negative adults who had no recently reported acute infections or vaccinations. All donors were Caucasian adults living in Nashville, Tennessee, USA. CD4+ T cells were enriched by magnetic negative selection, after which naive cells were positively selected on CD45RA and the negative fraction was taken as the memory subset. After blood collection by leukapheresis, PBMCs were isolated using Ficoll-Histopaque density gradient centrifugation and then cryopreserved in the vapor phase of liquid nitrogen. Analytical flow cytometry was used to check the purity and quantity of every magnetically sorted T cell population. From each sorted fraction, genomic DNA was isolated and quantified by UV absorbance on a Nanodrop 2000c.

Source material: naive CD4+ T cells sorted from blood. The sample's cell subset or site, from its label and the paper: CD45RA+ positively selected. The origin of this receptor is a man aged 18-30 years in good health. The sequence is built from TRBV30 and TRBJ1-6; no D gene can be assigned with confidence. The DNA sequence follows: TGTGCCTGGATTAGTGGCAAAAATTCACCCCTCCACTTT. This encodes CAWISGKNSPLHF.